The 12 T cell receptor beta chains presented below share a single source sample, sequenced in a study of blood T cell repertoires in COVID-19. Generated by immunoSEQ multiplex PCR, the TCRdb table keeps only in-frame clones and is missing some. This table has 100,000 to 150,000 clones, around 88% appearing once. Source material: peripheral blood. These receptors came from a man aged 50 to 59 with active or convalescent COVID-19.

This chain connects TRBV19 to TRBJ2-7; 7 nucleotides agree with TRBD1. The V and J ends lost 6 bases and 0 bases, in that order; junction bases with no gene match: 8. The CDR3 has 15 amino acids. Germline V gene data show CDR1 as LNHDA and CDR2 as SQIVND (reference sequence). The CDR3 is CASRHRQGSSYEQYF. The CDR3 coding sequence is TGTGCCAGTAGACATCGACAGGGTTCCTCCTACGAGCAGTACTTC.

The chain has TRBV19 and TRBJ1-2; 9 bases line up with TRBD1. From germline, CDR1 is LNHDA and CDR2 SQIVND (reference sequence). The CDR3 is 14 residues long. The ends lost 4 bases at V and 6 bases at J; junction bases unmatched: 6. In DNA, the CDR3 is TGTGCCAGTAGTACCCAGGACAGGGGAAATGGCTACACCTTC. It is translated as CASSTQDRGNGYTF.

The chain uses TRBV4-2 and TRBJ2-5, with 10 positions matching TRBD1. The V segment lost 4 bases and the J segment 5 bases; nucleotides outside the gene matches: 13. The CDR3 length is 17 residues. Germline assignment: CDR1 LGHNA and CDR2 YNFKEQ. CDR3 sequence (DNA): TGTGCCAGCAGCCGAGAGGCCCCCGGGACAGGGGAGGAGACCCAGTACTTC. Its translation: CASSREAPGTGEETQYF.

The V and J genes are TRBV4-3 and TRBJ2-3, with D perhaps TRBD1 (8 bases). The germline gives CDR1 LGHNA, CDR2 YSLEER. Trimming pared 3 bases from V and 3 bases from J, leaving 16 bases between. The CDR3 consists of 16 residues. The CDR3 DNA reads TGCGCCAGCAGCCAGGGGGGGCAGGGGGCGACAGATACGCAGTATTTT. Encoded protein: CASSQGGQGATDTQYF.

The chain employs TRBV20-1 and TRBJ2-7; D ambiguous. Trimming cost V 2 bases and J 3 bases, with 5 bases left between them. The CDR3 sequence is 11 residues long. Germline loops: CDR1 DFQATT, CDR2 SNEGSKA (reference sequence). The CDR3 reads CSARIHYEQYF. The CDR3 DNA reads TGCAGTGCTAGAATCCACTACGAGCAGTACTTC.

This chain uses TRBV5-1 with TRBJ1-1; D might be TRBD1 (5 bases). The ends were cut back, 1 base at V and 0 bases at J, with 7 bases in the middle. CDR3 length: 14 residues. The germline V gene encodes CDR1 SGHRS and CDR2 YFSETQ. In DNA, the CDR3 is TGCGCCAGCAGCTTGCAGACAGTGAACACTGAAGCTTTCTTT. Translated, it gives CASSLQTVNTEAFF.

The chain uses TRBV7-8 and TRBJ2-7; 7 bases are shared with TRBD1. Germline CDR1 and CDR2: SGHVS and FQNEAQ. This CDR3 spans 15 amino acids. The junction had 11 bases not matched to a gene; V was cut back by 2 bases and J by 7 bases. Written as DNA, the CDR3 is TGTGCCAGCAGCTTAAGGGGGCAGGGGGTAGAAGAGCAGTACTTC. It specifies CASSLRGQGVEEQYF.

The chain uses TRBV7-2 and TRBJ1-1; D is possibly TRBD1 (5 bases). Per the germline V gene, CDR1 is SGHTA and CDR2 is FQGNSA. Trimming left V 0 bases short and J 3 bases short, with 11 bases between. The CDR3 has 15 residues. The CDR3 region has the DNA TGTGCCAGCAGCTTAGCGCAGGGCGGTTACACTGAAGCTTTCTTT. Translated, it gives CASSLAQGGYTEAFF.

The V and J genes are TRBV28 and TRBJ1-2; D may be TRBD1 (6 bases). V shed 5 bases and J shed 7 bases, with 11 bases lying between them. The CDR3 is made up of 12 amino acids. The germline gives CDR1 MDHEN, CDR2 SYDVKM. DNA for the CDR3: TGTGCCAGCAGTACGGGGGGGCGTGGCTACACCTTC. It is translated as CASSTGGRGYTF.

The chain is built from TRBV6-5 and TRBJ1-2, with a weak D call TRBD1 (6 bases). V shed 6 bases and J shed 2 bases, with 16 bases lying between them. Germline CDR1 is MNHEY and CDR2 is SVGAGI. This CDR3 spans 15 amino acids. CDR3 residues: CASRESRGQNYGYTF. The CDR3 DNA follows: TGTGCCAGCAGAGAGAGCAGGGGCCAGAACTATGGCTACACCTTC.

On this clone itself: Its ends do not fully match the called genes, so a read error is possible. The chain couples TRBV6-1 to TRBJ1-5, with D perhaps TRBD1 (5 bases). Germline V gene sequence: CDR1 MNHNS, CDR2 SASEGT. The CDR3 is 15 residues long. The DNA of the CDR3 is TGTGCCAGCAGAGAAGGTGGGGGGTACAATCAGCCCCAGCATTTT. Its protein product is CASREGGGYNQPQHF.

V is TRBV5-4 and J is TRBJ2-2; unclear D gene. The V gene's germline CDR1 is SGHNT and CDR2 YYREEE (reference sequence). With 0 bases removed from V and 6 bases from J, the gap between germline ends came to 9 bases. This CDR3 has 14 residues. The CDR3 loop is CASSLAKRPGELFF. CDR3 DNA sequence: TGTGCCAGCAGCTTGGCCAAGAGGCCCGGGGAGCTGTTTTTT.